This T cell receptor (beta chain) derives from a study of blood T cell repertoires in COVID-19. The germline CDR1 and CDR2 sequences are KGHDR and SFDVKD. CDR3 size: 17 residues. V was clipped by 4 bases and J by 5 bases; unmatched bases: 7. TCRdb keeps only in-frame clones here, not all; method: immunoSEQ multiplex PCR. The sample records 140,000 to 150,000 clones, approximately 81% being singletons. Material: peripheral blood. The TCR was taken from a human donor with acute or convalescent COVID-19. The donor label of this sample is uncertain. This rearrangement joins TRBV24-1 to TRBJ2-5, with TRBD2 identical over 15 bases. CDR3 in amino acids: CATSDPGTSGRWETQYF. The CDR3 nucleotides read TGTGCCACCAGTGACCCCGGGACTAGCGGGAGGTGGGAGACCCAGTACTTC.